Included here is one T cell receptor beta chain sequence, with context. The CDR3 sequence is 16 residues long. Germline V CDR1 and CDR2: SEHNR, FQNEAQ (reference sequence). Trimming stripped 2 bases from V and 0 bases from J, with 8 bases between. This specimen belongs to a study of CD8 T cells in Susac syndrome. Random hexamers served to reverse transcribe roughly 0.5 to 1 ug RNA. Amplification of TCR beta CDR3 used immunoSEQ multiplex PCR across 54 Vbeta and 13 Jbeta. TCRdb recomputed calls from the immunoSEQ multiplex PCR reads with MiXCR, one row per CDR3 protein. The sample has nearly 70,000 distinct CDR3 sequences; 85% to 95% are singletons.

The source is a human donor in good health. V usage is TRBV7-9 and J usage is TRBJ2-6; D unresolved. The sequenced sample consisted of CD8+ T cells from PBMCs. CDR3: CASSLLAHSGANVLTF. For the CDR3, the DNA is TGTGCCAGCAGCTTACTGGCCCACTCTGGGGCCAACGTCCTGACTTTC.